This TCR beta chain came from a study of blood T cell repertoires in COVID-19. In the study overall: The origin of the acute and convalescent COVID-19 samples was the United States, Italy and Spain. T cells, B-cell-depleted T cells, or PBMCs provided the cDNA or gDNA that served as material.

Recruited during active infection, patients (from Seattle) were subsequently followed longitudinally. In the study's own analysis: Estimation of nucleated cell counts was performed using reference gene primer amplification. Assay: immunoSEQ multiplex PCR; the TCRdb copy retains only in-frame clones and omits some. That table is the source of V, J and clone size, and D and trimming were worked out from the DNA. The sample lists over 150,000 clones, around 94% occurring once. CDR1 is SGDLS, CDR2 YYNGEE, per germline. Trimming left V 0 bases short and J 0 bases short, with 13 bases between. The CDR3 is made up of 17 amino acids.

The sample was peripheral blood. The sequence was obtained from a man aged 25-45 years with COVID-19, enrolled during active disease. The chain couples TRBV9 to TRBJ1-3, with D perhaps matching TRBD1 (5 bases). The CDR3 spells CASSVALGQSSGNTIYF. CDR3 bases: TGTGCCAGCAGCGTAGCTCTGGGGCAGAGCTCTGGAAACACCATATATTTT.